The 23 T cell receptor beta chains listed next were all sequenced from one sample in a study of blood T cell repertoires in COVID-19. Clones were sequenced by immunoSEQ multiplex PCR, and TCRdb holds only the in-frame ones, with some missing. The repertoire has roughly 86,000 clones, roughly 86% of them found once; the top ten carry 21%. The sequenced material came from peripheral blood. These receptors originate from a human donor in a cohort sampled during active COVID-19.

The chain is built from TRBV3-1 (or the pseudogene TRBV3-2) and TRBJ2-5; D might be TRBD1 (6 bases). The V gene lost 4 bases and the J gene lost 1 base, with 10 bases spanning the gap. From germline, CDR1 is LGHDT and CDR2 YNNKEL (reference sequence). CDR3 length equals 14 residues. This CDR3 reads CASSRGGAQETQYF. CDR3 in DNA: TGTGCCAGCAGCCGAGGGGGTGCCCAAGAGACCCAGTACTTC.

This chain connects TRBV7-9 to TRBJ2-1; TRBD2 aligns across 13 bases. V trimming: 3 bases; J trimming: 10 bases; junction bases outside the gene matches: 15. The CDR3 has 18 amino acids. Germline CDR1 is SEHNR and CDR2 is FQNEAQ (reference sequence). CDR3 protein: CASSFGLAGATMITEQFF. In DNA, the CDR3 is TGTGCCAGCAGCTTCGGACTAGCGGGAGCTACAATGATCACGGAGCAGTTCTTC.

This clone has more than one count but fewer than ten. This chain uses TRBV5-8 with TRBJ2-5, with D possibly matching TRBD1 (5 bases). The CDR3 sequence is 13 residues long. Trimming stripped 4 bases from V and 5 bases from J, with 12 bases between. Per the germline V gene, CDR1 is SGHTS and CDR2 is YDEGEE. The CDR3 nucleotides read TGTGCCAGCAGCAAAAGGGGTGAGGAGACCCAGTACTTC. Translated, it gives CASSKRGEETQYF.

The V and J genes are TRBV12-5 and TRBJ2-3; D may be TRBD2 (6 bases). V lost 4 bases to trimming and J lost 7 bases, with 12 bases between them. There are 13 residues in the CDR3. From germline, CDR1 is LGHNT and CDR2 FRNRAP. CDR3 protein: CASGSRGGYTQYF. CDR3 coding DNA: TGTGCTAGTGGTTCGCGGGGCGGTTATACGCAGTATTTT.

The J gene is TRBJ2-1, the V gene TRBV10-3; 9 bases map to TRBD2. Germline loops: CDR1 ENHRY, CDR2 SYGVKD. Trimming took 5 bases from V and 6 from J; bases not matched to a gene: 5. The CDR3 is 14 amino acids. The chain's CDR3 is CAISQAGGTNEQFF. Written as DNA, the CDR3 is TGTGCCATCAGTCAAGCGGGGGGAACCAATGAGCAGTTCTTC.

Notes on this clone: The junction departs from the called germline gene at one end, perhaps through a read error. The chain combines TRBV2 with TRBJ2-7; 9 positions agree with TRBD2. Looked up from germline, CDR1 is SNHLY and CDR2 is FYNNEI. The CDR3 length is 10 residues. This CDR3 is CASRSLAGHF. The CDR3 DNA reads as TGTGCCAGCAGGTCCCTAGCGGGGCACTTC.

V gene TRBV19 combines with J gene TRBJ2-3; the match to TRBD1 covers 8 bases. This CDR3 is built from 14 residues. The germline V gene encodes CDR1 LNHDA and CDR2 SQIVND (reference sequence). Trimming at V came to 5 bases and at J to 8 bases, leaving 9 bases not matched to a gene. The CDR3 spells CASSEGQGAGTQYF. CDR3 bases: TGTGCCAGTAGTGAAGGGCAGGGGGCCGGTACGCAGTATTTT.

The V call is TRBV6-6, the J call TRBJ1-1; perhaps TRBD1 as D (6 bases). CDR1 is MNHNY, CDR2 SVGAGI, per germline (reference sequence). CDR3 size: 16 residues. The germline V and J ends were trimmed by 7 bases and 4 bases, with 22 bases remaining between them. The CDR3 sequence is CASTSGTRRVRTEAFF. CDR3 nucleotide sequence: TGTGCCAGCACCTCAGGGACACGGCGTGTGCGCACTGAAGCTTTCTTT.

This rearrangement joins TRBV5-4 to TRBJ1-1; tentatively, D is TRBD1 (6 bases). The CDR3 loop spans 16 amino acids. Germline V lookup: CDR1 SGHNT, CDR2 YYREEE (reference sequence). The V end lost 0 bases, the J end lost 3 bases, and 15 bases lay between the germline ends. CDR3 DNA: TGTGCCAGCAGCTTGGGAGGGGCAGGGGCGTACACTGAAGCTTTCTTT. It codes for CASSLGGAGAYTEAFF.

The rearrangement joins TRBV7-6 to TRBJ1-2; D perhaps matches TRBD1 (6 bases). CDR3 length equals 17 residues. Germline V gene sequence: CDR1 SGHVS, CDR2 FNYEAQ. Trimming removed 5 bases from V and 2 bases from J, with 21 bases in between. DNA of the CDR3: TGTGCCAGCAGCCGATCCGTGGGGGGGGCTTTGAACTATGGCTACACCTTC. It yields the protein CASSRSVGGALNYGYTF.

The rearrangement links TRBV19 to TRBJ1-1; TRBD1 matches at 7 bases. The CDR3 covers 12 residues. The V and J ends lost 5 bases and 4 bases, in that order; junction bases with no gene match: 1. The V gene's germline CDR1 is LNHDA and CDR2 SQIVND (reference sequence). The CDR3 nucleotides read TGTGCCAGTAGTCACAGGGGCACTGAAGCTTTCTTT. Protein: CASSHRGTEAFF.

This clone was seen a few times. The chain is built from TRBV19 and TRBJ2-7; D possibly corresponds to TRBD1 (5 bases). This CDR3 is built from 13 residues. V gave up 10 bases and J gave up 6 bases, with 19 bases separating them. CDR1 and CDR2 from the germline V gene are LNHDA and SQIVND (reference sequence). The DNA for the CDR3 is TGTGCCACCAACACAGGTGACTCTATCGAGCAGTACTTC. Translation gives CATNTGDSIEQYF.

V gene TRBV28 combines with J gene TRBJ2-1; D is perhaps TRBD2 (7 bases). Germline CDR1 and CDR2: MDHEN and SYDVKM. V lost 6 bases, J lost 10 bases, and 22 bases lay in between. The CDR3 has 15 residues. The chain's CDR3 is CASSSRGGLMEEQFF. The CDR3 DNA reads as TGTGCCAGCAGCTCGAGGGGGGGGTTAATGGAGGAGCAGTTCTTC.

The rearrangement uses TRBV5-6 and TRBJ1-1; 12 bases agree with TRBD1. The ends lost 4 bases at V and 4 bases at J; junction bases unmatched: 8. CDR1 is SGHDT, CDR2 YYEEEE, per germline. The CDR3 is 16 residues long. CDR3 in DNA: TGTGCCAGCAGCCCAGGGGACAGGGGGCCTCTCACTGAAGCTTTCTTT. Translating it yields CASSPGDRGPLTEAFF.

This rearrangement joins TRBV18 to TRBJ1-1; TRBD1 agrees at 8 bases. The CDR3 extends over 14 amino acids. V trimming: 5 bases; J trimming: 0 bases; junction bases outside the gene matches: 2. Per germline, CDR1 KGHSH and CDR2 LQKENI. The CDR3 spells CASSKGQVNTEAFF. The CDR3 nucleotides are TGTGCCAGCTCAAAGGGACAGGTGAACACTGAAGCTTTCTTT.

This CDR3 is CASSPRLGGGNTEAFF. Here the CDR3 DNA reads TGTGCCAGCTCACCCCGTTTAGGGGGCGGGAACACTGAAGCTTTCTTT. This chain links TRBV18 with TRBJ1-1; 7 positions match TRBD1. CDR1 and CDR2 (germline): KGHSH, LQKENI. V was pared by 3 bases and J by 1 base, with 8 bases of the junction left unmatched. This CDR3 is 16 amino acids long.

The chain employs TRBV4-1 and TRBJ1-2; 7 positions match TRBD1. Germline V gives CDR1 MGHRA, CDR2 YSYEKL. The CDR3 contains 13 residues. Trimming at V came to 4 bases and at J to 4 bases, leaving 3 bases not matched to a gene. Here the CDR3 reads CASSPRDSYGYTF. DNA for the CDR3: TGCGCCAGCAGCCCCAGGGACAGCTATGGCTACACCTTC.

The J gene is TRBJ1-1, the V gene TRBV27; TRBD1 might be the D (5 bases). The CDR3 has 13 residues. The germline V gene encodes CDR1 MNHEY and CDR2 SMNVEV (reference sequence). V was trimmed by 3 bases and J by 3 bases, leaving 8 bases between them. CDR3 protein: CASSLTVHTEAFF. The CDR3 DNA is TGTGCCAGCAGTTTGACAGTGCACACTGAAGCTTTCTTT.

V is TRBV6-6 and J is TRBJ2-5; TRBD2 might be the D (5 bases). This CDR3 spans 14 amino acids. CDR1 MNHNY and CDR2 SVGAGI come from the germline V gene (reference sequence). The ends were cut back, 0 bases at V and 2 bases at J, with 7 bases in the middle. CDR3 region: CASSYSLAQETQYF. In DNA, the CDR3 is TGTGCCAGCAGTTACTCCCTAGCACAAGAGACCCAGTACTTC.

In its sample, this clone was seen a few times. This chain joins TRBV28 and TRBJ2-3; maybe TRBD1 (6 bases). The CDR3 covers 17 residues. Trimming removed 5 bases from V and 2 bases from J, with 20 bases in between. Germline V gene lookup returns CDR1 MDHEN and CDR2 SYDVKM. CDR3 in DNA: TGTGCCAGCAGTCCCCCCTGGGGGCAACAGAACACAGATACGCAGTATTTT. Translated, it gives CASSPPWGQQNTDTQYF.

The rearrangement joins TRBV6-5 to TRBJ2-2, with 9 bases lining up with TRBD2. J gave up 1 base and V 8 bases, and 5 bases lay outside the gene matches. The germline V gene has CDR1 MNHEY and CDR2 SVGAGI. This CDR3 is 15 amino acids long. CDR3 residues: CASRLAGKNTGELFF. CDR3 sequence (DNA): TGTGCCAGCCGGCTAGCGGGGAAGAACACCGGGGAGCTGTTTTTT.

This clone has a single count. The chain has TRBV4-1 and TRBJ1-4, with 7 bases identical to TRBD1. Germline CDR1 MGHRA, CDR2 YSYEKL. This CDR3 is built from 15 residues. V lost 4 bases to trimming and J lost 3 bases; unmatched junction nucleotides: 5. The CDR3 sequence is CASSPSGTANEKLFF. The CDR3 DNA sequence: TGCGCCAGCAGCCCGTCCGGGACAGCTAATGAAAAACTGTTTTTT.

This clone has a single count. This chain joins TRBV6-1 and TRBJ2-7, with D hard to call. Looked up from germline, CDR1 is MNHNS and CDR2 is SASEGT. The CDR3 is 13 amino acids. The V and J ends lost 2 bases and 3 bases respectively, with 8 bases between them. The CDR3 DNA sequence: TGTGCCAGCAGTGAATCATACGGCTACGAGCAGTACTTC. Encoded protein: CASSESYGYEQYF.